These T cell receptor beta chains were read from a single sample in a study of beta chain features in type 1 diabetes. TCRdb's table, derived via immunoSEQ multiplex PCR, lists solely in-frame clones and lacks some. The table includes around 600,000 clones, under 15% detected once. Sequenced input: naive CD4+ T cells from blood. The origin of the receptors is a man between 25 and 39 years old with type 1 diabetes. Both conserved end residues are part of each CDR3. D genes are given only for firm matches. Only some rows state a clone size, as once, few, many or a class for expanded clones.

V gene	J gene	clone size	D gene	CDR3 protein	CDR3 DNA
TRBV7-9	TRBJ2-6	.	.	CASSQDSFGANVLTF	TGTGCCAGCAGCCAGGACTCTTTTGGGGCCAACGTCCTGACTTTC
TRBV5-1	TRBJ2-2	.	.	CASSTQQGENTGELFF	TGCGCCAGCAGCACACAACAGGGAGAGAACACCGGGGAGCTGTTTTTT
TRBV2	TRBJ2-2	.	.	CASSEVLFVGELFF	TGTGCCAGCAGTGAAGTTCTTTTTGTCGGGGAGCTGTTTTTT
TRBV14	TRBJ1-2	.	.	CASSPGNYGYTF	TGTGCCAGCAGTCCCGGGAACTATGGCTACACCTTC
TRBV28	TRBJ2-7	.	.	CASRGQPYEQYF	TGTGCCAGCAGAGGCCAGCCCTACGAGCAGTACTTC
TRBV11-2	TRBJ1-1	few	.	CASSLNPGSNTEAFF	TGTGCCAGCAGCTTAAACCCAGGGAGTAACACTGAAGCTTTCTTT
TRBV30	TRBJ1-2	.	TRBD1	CAWSPGTDGYGYTF	TGTGCCTGGAGTCCCGGGACAGATGGCTATGGCTACACCTTC
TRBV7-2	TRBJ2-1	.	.	CASSEQGTTVNEQFF	TGTGCCAGCAGCGAGCAGGGGACCACTGTCAATGAGCAGTTCTTC
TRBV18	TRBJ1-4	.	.	CASSPGGAGFEKLFF	TGTGCCAGCTCACCAGGAGGCGCCGGGTTTGAAAAACTGTTTTTT
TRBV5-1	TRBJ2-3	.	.	CASSSQQDSSTDTQYF	TGCGCCAGCAGCTCGCAACAGGATTCTAGCACAGATACGCAGTATTTT
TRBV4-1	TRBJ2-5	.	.	CASSQGFGVGAKQETQYF	TGCGCCAGCAGCCAAGGTTTTGGGGTAGGGGCGAAACAAGAGACCCAGTACTTC
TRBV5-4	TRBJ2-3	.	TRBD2	CASSAKRGADTDTQYF	TGTGCCAGCAGCGCAAAGCGGGGGGCAGACACAGATACGCAGTATTTT
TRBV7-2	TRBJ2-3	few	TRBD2	CASSLAPAGGPDTQYF	TGTGCCAGCAGCTTAGCCCCAGCGGGGGGACCAGATACGCAGTATTTT
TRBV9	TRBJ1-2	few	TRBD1	CASSEPRTGVDYGYTF	TGTGCCAGCAGCGAGCCCAGGACAGGGGTGGACTATGGCTACACCTTC
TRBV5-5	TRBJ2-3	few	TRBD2	CASSQALAGGLDTQYF	TGTGCCAGCAGCCAGGCGCTAGCGGGGGGCCTTGATACGCAGTATTTT
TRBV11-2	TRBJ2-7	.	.	CASSLGPHSYEQYF	TGTGCCAGCAGCTTAGGACCCCACTCCTACGAGCAGTACTTC
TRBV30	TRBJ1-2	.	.	CAWVPLVIGYGYTF	TGTGCCTGGGTGCCGCTGGTGATAGGGTATGGCTACACCTTC
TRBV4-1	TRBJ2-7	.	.	CASSQAPTGGLEQYF	TGCGCCAGCAGCCAAGCCCCCACAGGTGGGCTGGAGCAGTACTTC
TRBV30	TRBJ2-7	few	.	CAWSPTPYEQYF	TGTGCCTGGAGTCCAACTCCCTACGAGCAGTACTTC
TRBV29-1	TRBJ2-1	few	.	CSVRGDRNSYNEQFF	TGCAGCGTTAGAGGGGACCGAAACTCCTACAATGAGCAGTTCTTC
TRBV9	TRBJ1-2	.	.	CASSVMDNTHYGYTF	TGTGCCAGCAGCGTTATGGACAATACCCACTATGGCTACACCTTC
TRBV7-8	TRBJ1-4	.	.	CASSLQGLKTNEKLFF	TGTGCCAGCAGCTTACAGGGTCTGAAGACTAATGAAAAACTGTTTTTT
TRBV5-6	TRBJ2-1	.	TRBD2	CASRNSPGLTAYNEQFF	TGTGCCAGCAGAAATTCGCCGGGACTAACCGCCTACAATGAGCAGTTCTTC
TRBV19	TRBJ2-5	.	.	CASSMAGVETQYF	TGTGCCAGTAGTATGGCAGGGGTAGAGACCCAGTACTTC
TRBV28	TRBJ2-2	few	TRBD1	CASSTGQGLLANTGELFF	TGTGCCAGCAGTACCGGACAGGGGCTTTTAGCGAACACCGGGGAGCTGTTTTTT
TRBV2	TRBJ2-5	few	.	CASTGMETQYF	TGTGCCAGTACAGGGATGGAGACCCAGTACTTC
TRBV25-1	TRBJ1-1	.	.	CASSEFEGSTEAFF	TGTGCCAGCAGTGAATTTGAGGGGAGCACTGAAGCTTTCTTT
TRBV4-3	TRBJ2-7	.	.	CASSQQGQSYEQYF	TGCGCCAGCAGCCAACAGGGGCAATCCTACGAGCAGTACTTC
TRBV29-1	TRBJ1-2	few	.	CSVESGLGYGYTF	TGCAGCGTTGAGTCTGGGCTTGGCTATGGCTACACCTTC
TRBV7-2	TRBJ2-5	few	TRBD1	CASSRQTGTEETQYF	TGTGCCAGCAGCCGACAAACCGGGACAGAAGAGACCCAGTACTTC
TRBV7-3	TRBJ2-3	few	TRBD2	CASSLTSGGAYGTDTQYF	TGTGCCAGCAGCTTGACTAGCGGGGGGGCCTATGGCACAGATACGCAGTATTTT
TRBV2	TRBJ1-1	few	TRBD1	CASSKGQGAGEAFF	TGTGCCAGCAGCAAGGGACAGGGGGCGGGAGAAGCTTTCTTT
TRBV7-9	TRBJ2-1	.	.	CASSLGSYNEQFF	TGTGCCAGCAGCTTAGGCAGTTACAATGAGCAGTTCTTC
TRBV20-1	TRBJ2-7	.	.	CSASPLGEQYF	TGCAGTGCTAGCCCCCTGGGCGAGCAGTACTTC
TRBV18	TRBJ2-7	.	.	CASSPTDYEQYF	TGTGCCAGCTCACCAACGGACTACGAGCAGTACTTC